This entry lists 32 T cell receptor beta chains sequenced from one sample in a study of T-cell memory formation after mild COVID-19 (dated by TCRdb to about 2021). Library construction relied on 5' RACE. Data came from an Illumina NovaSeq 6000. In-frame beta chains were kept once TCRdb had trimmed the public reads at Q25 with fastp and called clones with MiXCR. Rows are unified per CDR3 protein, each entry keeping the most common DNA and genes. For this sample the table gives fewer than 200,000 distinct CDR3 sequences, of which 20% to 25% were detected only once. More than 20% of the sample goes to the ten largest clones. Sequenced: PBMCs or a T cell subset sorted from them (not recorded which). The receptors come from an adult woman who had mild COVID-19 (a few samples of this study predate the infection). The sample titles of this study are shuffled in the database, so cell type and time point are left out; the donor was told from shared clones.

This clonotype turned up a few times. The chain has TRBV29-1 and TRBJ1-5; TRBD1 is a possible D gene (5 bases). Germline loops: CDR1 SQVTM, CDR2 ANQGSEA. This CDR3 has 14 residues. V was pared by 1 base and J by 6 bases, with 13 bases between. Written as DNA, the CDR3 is TGCAGCGTTGAAGTTTCAGGGTCGGGTCAGCCCCAGCATTTT. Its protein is CSVEVSGSGQPQHF.

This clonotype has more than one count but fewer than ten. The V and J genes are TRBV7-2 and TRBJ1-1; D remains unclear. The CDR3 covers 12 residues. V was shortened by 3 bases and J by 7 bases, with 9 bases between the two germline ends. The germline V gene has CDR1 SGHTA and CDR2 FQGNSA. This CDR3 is CASSFGGDEAFF. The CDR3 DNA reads TGTGCCAGCAGCTTCGGAGGAGATGAAGCTTTCTTT.

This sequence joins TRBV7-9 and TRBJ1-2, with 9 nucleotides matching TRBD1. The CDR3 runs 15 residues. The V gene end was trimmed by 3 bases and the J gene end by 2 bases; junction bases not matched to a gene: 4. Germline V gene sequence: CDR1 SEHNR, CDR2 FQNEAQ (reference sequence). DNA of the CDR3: TGTGCCAGCAGCTTGGGGACAGGGAGGAACTATGGCTACACCTTC. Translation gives CASSLGTGRNYGYTF.

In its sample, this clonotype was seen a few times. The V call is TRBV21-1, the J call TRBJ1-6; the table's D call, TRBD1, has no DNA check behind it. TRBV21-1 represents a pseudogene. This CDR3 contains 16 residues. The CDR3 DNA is TGTGCCAGCAGCCCAAAGACAGGCTTAGGGGATTCACCCCTCCACTTT. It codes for CASSPKTGLGDSPLHF.

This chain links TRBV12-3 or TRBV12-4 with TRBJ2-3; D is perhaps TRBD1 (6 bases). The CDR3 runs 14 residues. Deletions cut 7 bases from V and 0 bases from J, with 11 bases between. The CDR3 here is CASTPDSSTDTQYF. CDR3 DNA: TGTGCCAGCACCCCGGACAGTAGCACAGATACGCAGTATTTT.

The CDR3 bases are TGCAGCGTTGCTACCCGGGACATCTCCTACGAGCAGTACTTC. Residues: CSVATRDISYEQYF. The genes are TRBV29-1 and TRBJ2-7, with D tentatively TRBD1 (6 bases). Trimming removed 4 bases at V and 0 bases at J, with 13 bases between. CDR3 length equals 14 residues. CDR1 is SQVTM and CDR2 is ANQGSEA in the germline V gene.

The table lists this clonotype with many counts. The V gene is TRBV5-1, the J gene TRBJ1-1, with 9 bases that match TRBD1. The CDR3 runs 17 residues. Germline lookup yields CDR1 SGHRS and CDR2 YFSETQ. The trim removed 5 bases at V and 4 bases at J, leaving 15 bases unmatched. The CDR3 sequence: CASRRWGASGQGTEAFF. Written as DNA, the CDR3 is TGCGCCAGCAGACGTTGGGGTGCCTCGGGACAGGGCACTGAAGCTTTCTTT.

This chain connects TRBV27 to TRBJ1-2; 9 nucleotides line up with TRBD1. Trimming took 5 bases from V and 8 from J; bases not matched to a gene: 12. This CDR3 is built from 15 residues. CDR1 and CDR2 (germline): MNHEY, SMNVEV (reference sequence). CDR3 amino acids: CASSTSRDRVKGYTF. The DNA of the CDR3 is TGTGCCAGCAGTACCAGCCGGGACAGGGTAAAAGGCTACACCTTC.

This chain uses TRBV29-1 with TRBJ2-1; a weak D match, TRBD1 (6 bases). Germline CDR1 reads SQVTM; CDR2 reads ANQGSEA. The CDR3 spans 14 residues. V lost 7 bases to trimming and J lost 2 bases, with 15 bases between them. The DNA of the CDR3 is TGCAGCGCCCAGGGGCTACTTACCTACAATGAGCAGTTCTTC. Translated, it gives CSAQGLLTYNEQFF.

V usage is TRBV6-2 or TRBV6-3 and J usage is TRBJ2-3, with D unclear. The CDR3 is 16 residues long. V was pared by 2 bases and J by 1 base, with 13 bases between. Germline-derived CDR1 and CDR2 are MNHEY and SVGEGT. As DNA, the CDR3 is TGTGCCAGCAGTTACATTTTAGGCTCGCGCACAGATACGCAGTATTTT. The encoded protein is CASSYILGSRTDTQYF.

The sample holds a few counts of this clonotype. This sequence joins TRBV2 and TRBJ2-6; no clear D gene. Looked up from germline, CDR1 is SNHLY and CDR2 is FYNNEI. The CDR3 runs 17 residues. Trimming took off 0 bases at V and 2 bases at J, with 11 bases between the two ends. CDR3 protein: CASSEALPGTGANVLTF. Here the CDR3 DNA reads TGTGCCAGCAGTGAAGCGCTTCCGGGCACTGGGGCCAACGTCCTGACTTTC.

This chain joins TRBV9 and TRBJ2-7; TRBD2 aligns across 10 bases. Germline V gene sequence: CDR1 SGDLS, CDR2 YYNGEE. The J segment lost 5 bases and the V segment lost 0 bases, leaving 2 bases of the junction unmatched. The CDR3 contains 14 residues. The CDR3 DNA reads TGTGCCAGCAGCGTAGGAAGCGGGAGGGACGAGCAGTACTTC. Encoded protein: CASSVGSGRDEQYF.

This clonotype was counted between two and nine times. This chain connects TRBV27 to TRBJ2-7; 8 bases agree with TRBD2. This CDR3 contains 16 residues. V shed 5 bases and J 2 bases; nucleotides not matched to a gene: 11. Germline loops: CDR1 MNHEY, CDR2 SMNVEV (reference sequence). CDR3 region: CASSPYPGAGAYEQYF. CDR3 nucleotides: TGTGCCAGCAGTCCATACCCGGGAGCGGGAGCCTACGAGCAGTACTTC.

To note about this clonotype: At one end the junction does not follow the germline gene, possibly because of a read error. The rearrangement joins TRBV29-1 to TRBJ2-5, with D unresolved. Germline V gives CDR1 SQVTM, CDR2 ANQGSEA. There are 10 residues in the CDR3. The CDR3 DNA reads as TGCAGCGTTGAAGGGTTCTTCGGAGACTTC. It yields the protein CSVEGFFGDF.

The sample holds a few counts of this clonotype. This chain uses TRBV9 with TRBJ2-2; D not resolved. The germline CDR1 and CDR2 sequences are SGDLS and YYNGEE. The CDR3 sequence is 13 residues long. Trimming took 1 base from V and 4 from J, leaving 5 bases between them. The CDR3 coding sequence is TGTGCCAGCAGCGTATGGGGCACCGGGGAGCTGTTTTTT. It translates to CASSVWGTGELFF.

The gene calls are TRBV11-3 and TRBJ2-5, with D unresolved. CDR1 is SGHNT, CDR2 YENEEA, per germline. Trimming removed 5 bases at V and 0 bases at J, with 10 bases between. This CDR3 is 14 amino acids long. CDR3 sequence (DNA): TGTGCCAGCAGCCAGAGCGAGTACCAAGAGACCCAGTACTTC. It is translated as CASSQSEYQETQYF.

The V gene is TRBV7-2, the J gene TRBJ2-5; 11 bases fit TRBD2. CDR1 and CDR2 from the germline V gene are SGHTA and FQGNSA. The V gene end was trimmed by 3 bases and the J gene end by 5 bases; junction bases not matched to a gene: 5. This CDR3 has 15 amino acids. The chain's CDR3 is CASSFSGGAGETQYF. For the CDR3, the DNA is TGTGCCAGCAGCTTTAGCGGGGGGGCCGGGGAGACCCAGTACTTC.

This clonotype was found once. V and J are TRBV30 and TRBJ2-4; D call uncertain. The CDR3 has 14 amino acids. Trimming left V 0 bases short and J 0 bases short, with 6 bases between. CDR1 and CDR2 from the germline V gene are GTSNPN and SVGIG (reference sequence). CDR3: CAWSVSLAKNIQYF. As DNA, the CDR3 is TGTGCCTGGAGTGTATCTCTAGCCAAAAACATTCAGTACTTC. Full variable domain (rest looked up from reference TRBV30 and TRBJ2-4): SQTIHQWPATLVQPVGSPLSLECTVEGTSNPNLYWYRQAAGRGLQLLFYSVGIGQISSEVPQNLSASRPQDRQFILSSKKLLLSDSGFYLCAWSVSLAKNIQYFGAGTRLSVL.

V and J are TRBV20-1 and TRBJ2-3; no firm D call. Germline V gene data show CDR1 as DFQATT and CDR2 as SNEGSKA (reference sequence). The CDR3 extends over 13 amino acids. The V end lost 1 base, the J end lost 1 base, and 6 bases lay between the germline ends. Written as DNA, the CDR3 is TGCAGTGCTAGAGGACGTGGCACAGATACGCAGTATTTT. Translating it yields CSARGRGTDTQYF.

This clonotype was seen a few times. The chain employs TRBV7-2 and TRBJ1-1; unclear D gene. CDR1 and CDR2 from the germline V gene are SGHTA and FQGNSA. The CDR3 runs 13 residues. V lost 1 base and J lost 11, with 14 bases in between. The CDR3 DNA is TGTGCCAGCAGCTTAGACCTGATTTATTGGGCTTTCTTT. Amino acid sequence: CASSLDLIYWAFF.

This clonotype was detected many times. Here the CDR3 reads CASSLDVATGELFF. CDR3 in DNA: TGTGCCAGCAGCTTAGATGTGGCTACCGGGGAGCTGTTTTTT. The chain joins TRBV11-2 to TRBJ2-2; no clear D. Looked up from germline, CDR1 is SGHAT and CDR2 is FQNNGV. Trimming took off 0 bases at V and 5 bases at J, with 7 bases between the two ends. The CDR3 has 14 amino acids.

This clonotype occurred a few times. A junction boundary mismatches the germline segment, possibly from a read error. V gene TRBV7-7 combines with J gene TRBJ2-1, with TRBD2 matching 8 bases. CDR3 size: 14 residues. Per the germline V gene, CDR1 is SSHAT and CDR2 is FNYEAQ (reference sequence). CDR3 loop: CASSFESGSNEQFF. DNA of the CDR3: TGTGCTAGCAGCTTCGAGAGCGGGAGTAATGAGCAGTTCTTC.

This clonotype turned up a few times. Here the CDR3 reads CASSQAGQGLETQYF. CDR3 nucleotide sequence: TGCGCCAGCAGCCAAGCGGGGCAAGGGCTGGAGACCCAGTACTTC. This chain links TRBV4-1 with TRBJ2-5; the D call may be TRBD1 or TRBD2 (5 bases each). The CDR3 sequence is 15 residues long. From germline, CDR1 is MGHRA and CDR2 YSYEKL. The ends were cut back, 1 base at V and 5 bases at J, with 14 bases in the middle.

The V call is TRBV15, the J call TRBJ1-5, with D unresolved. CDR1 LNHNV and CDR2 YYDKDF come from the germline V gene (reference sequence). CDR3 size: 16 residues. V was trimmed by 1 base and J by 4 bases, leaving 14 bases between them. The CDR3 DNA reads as TGTGCCACCAGCAGAGTCTACGGAGCCCGGAATCAGCCCCAGCATTTT. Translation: CATSRVYGARNQPQHF.

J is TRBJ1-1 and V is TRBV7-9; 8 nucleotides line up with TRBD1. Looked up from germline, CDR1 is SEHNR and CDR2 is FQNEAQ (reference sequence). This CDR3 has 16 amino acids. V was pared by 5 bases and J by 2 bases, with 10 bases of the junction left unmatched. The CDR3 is CASSPHPGQVNTEAFF. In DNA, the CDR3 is TGTGCCAGCAGCCCTCATCCGGGACAGGTAAACACTGAAGCTTTCTTT.

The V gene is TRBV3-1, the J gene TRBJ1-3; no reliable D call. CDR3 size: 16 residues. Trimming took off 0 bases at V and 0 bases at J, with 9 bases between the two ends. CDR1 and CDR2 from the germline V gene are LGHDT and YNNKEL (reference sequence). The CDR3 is CASSQDMASSGNTIYF. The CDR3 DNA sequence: TGTGCCAGCAGCCAAGACATGGCTTCCTCTGGAAACACCATATATTTT.

DNA of the CDR3: TGTGCCAGCAGTTTTAGTGGGGACCAAGAGACCCAGTACTTC. Amino acid sequence: CASSFSGDQETQYF. The chain carries TRBV12-3 or TRBV12-4 and TRBJ2-5; D is uncertain. The ends were cut back, 3 bases at V and 0 bases at J, with 8 bases in the middle. This CDR3 region has 14 residues.

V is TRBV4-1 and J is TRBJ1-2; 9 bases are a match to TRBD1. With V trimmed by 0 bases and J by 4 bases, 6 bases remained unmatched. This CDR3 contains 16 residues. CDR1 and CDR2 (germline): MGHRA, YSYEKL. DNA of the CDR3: TGCGCCAGCAGCCAAGAAGGGACAGGGCCGGCCTATGGCTACACCTTC. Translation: CASSQEGTGPAYGYTF.

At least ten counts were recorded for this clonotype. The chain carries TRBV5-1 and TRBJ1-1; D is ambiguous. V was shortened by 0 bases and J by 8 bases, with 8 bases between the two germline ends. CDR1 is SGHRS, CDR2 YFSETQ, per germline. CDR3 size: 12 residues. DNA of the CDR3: TGCGCCAGCAGCTTGGGACAAGTCGAAGCTTTCTTT. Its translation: CASSLGQVEAFF. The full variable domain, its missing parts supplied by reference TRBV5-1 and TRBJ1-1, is KAGVTQTPRYLIKTRGQQVTLSCSPISGHRSVSWYQQTPGQGLQFLFEYFSETQRNKGNFPGRFSGRQFSNSRSEMNVSTLELGDSALYLCASSLGQVEAFFGQGTRLTVV.

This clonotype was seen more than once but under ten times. CDR3 sequence (DNA): TGTGCCAGCAGTGGAACCGACGGCATCAATCAGCCCCAGCATTTT. Its translation: CASSGTDGINQPQHF. The rearrangement joins TRBV6-1 to TRBJ1-5; D gene uncertain. Trimming stripped 4 bases from V and 3 bases from J, with 13 bases between. The CDR3 covers 15 residues. CDR1 MNHNS and CDR2 SASEGT come from the germline V gene.

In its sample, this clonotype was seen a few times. This CDR3 is CATSDELAGSRDEQFF. CDR3 sequence (DNA): TGTGCCACCAGTGACGAACTAGCGGGGTCTAGGGATGAGCAGTTCTTC. The chain links TRBV24-1 to TRBJ2-1; 10 bases line up with TRBD2. The CDR3 length is 16 residues. Losses at the gene ends were 4 bases for V and 8 bases for J; bases not matched to a gene: 10. Germline V CDR1 and CDR2: KGHDR, SFDVKD.

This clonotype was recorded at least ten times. The CDR3 bases are TGTGCCAGCAGCTTAGAGCTGGGGAGGTACGAGCAGTACTTC. It codes for CASSLELGRYEQYF. V is TRBV7-9 and J is TRBJ2-7; D may be TRBD2 (6 bases). Germline values: CDR1 SEHNR, CDR2 FQNEAQ (reference sequence). The length of the CDR3 is 14 residues. Trimming shortened V by 1 base and J by 4 bases, and 11 bases separated the two germline ends.